The TCR beta chain under discussion was sequenced for a study of blood T cells in healthy people across ages. It was with a sample-barcoded 5' primer and a J-beta primer mix that a second PCR of about 6 to 12 cycles was run. TCRdb re-analysed the 5' RACE reads in MiXCR, keeping a single row per CDR3 protein. Of hundreds of thousands of distinct CDR3 sequences in the sample, more than 55% are singletons; the top ten hold roughly 25%. The germline V gene has CDR1 MGHRA and CDR2 YSYEKL. The CDR3 covers 14 residues. With 4 bases removed from V and 1 base from J, the gap between germline ends came to 10 bases.

The sequenced material came from blood. The chain has TRBV4-1 and TRBJ1-1, with D maybe TRBD1 (6 bases). This clonotype was sampled from a man aged 40-50 years in good health. The CDR3 is CASSPTGQNTEAFF. The CDR3 nucleotides are TGCGCCAGCAGCCCAACGGGACAGAACACTGAAGCTTTCTTT.